The clone carrying this T cell receptor beta chain was seen ten or more times. TCRdb re-clonotyped the PCR reads through MiXCR. The sample yields 50,000 to 70,000 clones, under 5% seen once. The data are from a study of metastatic and nonmetastatic thyroid tumors. The CDR3 sequence is 14 residues long. Germline V gene lookup returns CDR1 LNHDA and CDR2 SQIVND (reference sequence). The V gene end was trimmed by 3 bases and the J gene end by 0 bases; junction bases not matched to a gene: 2. Before thyroid surgery, none of the patients had received any treatment. The origin of this receptor is a female donor with papillary thyroid cancer or a benign thyroid nodule (not recorded which). Some clones in this sample may be carry-over from other donors' samples. V gene TRBV19 combines with J gene TRBJ2-7, with TRBD1 matching 7 bases. Sequences were obtained from blood. The CDR3 sequence: CASSIGQDSYEQYF. Written as DNA, the CDR3 is TGTGCCAGTAGTATCGGACAGGACTCCTACGAGCAGTACTTC.